These 27 T cell receptor beta chains originate from one sample sequenced in a study of cytomegalovirus exposure and HLA in healthy donors (dated by TCRdb to the late 2010s). Preparation of the library involved the immunoSEQ multiplex PCR assay. The multiplex PCR relied on a mix of 60 forward primers for TCR Vbeta segments and 13 reverse primers for TCR Jbeta segments. The immuneACCESS repertoire file appears here via TCRdb, limited to in-frame rearrangements. These files lack a portion of the clones; in checked studies, under half of the deficit traces to unresolved V genes, and the cause of the others is not known. The sample yields about 170,000 clones; around 73% were counted once. In total, the top ten clones hold about 5% of the sample. The specimen sequenced was PBMCs. Receptors originate from a young woman in good health and CMV-seropositive.

The gene calls are TRBV6-5 and TRBJ2-7; 7 bases are shared with TRBD2. The length of the CDR3 is 13 residues. After removal of 6 bases from V and 2 bases from J, the junction contained 4 bases not matched to a gene. Per germline, CDR1 MNHEY and CDR2 SVGAGI. In DNA form, the CDR3 reads TGTGCCAGCAGCCGGGGGGAGCCCTACGAGCAGTACTTC. Its protein product is CASSRGEPYEQYF.

Only one count was recorded for this clone. The same CDR3 also results from other DNA sequences found in this sample. The V call is TRBV9, the J call TRBJ2-7; possibly TRBD2 for D (6 bases). Germline values: CDR1 SGDLS, CDR2 YYNGEE. Trimming removed 0 bases at V and 2 bases at J, with 9 bases between. CDR3 length: 14 residues. The CDR3 DNA reads TGTGCCAGCAGCGTAGGGGGCGGGACCTACGAGCAGTACTTC. Translating gives CASSVGGGTYEQYF.

This clone was seen once. The chain uses TRBV7-3 and TRBJ2-5; TRBD1 agrees at 11 bases. With V trimmed by 5 bases and J by 5 bases, 7 bases remained unmatched. The CDR3 totals 15 residues. Germline V gene lookup returns CDR1 SGHTA and CDR2 FQGTGA. The CDR3 region has the DNA TGTGCCAGCAGCGACCGGGACAGGGGGGTGGAGACCCAGTACTTC. This sequence encodes CASSDRDRGVETQYF.

This clone was detected a few times. The V call is TRBV11-1, the J call TRBJ2-5, with D possibly matching TRBD2 (6 bases). V lost 2 bases to trimming and J lost 3 bases, with 22 bases between them. This CDR3 is 18 amino acids long. Per the germline V gene, CDR1 is SGHAT and CDR2 is FQDESV (reference sequence). The CDR3 DNA reads TGTGCCAGCAGCTTAACCATAATGGGTGGGTCGGGAGAAGAGACCCAGTACTTC. Amino acids: CASSLTIMGGSGEETQYF.

CDR3 protein: CASSQDGTNSYEQYF. The CDR3 nucleotides are TGCGCCAGCAGCCAAGACGGGACTAACTCCTACGAGCAGTACTTC. The chain is built from TRBV4-3 and TRBJ2-7, with 7 bases identical to TRBD2. The length of the CDR3 is 15 residues. V gave up 0 bases and J gave up 0 bases; unmatched junction bases: 2. The germline gives CDR1 LGHNA, CDR2 YSLEER.

The chain has TRBV2 and TRBJ2-7; 8 positions agree with TRBD2. V was clipped by 7 bases and J by 3 bases; unmatched bases: 11. Looked up from germline, CDR1 is SNHLY and CDR2 is FYNNEI. The CDR3 sequence is 15 residues long. As DNA, the CDR3 is TGTGCCAGCACCACTCTGGCTAGCGGGCGCTACGAGCAGTACTTC. Its translation: CASTTLASGRYEQYF. Filled out from reference TRBV2 and TRBJ2-7, the complete variable domain reads EPEVTQTPSHQVTQMGQEVILRCVPISNHLYFYWYRQILGQKVEFLVSFYNNEISEKSEIFDDQFSVERPDGSNFTLKIRSTKLEDSAMYFCASTTLASGRYEQYFGPGTRLTVT.

To note about this clone: An end of the junction differs from the germline gene, which may be a read error. The gene calls are TRBV10-3 and TRBJ1-1; possible D gene TRBD1, 6 bases. The CDR3 spans 17 residues. CDR1 is ENHRY, CDR2 SYGVKD, per germline. DNA of the CDR3: TGTGCCATCAGTGAGCCGAGGATTGACAGGATGAACACTGGAGCTTTCTTT. This translates into CAISEPRIDRMNTGAFF.

This chain links TRBV6-4 with TRBJ1-3; TRBD1 is a possible D gene (5 bases). In germline, CDR1 is MRHNA, CDR2 SNTAGT. V shed 5 bases and J shed 2 bases, with 7 bases lying between them. CDR3 length equals 13 residues. CDR3 bases: TGTGCCAGCAGTCGACAGCCTGGAAACACCATATATTTT. The encoded protein is CASSRQPGNTIYF.

The chain joins TRBV10-1 to TRBJ2-6; a weak D match, TRBD1 (6 bases). The length of the CDR3 is 17 residues. With 6 bases removed from V and 0 bases from J, the gap between germline ends came to 15 bases. The germline CDR1 and CDR2 sequences are WNHNN and SYGVQD (reference sequence). CDR3 nucleotides: TGCGCCAGCAGAAAGATGGGACAATCCTCTGGGGCCAACGTCCTGACTTTC. Translating it yields CASRKMGQSSGANVLTF.

The chain combines TRBV30 with TRBJ2-7; 11 bases map to TRBD1. The CDR3 covers 15 residues. Germline V gives CDR1 GTSNPN, CDR2 SVGIG (reference sequence). Trimming at V came to 0 bases and at J to 9 bases, leaving 10 bases not matched to a gene. In nucleotides, the CDR3 is TGTGCCTGGAGTGTACTCGGGACAGGGGGGGTTGTGCAGTACTTC. As protein: CAWSVLGTGGVVQYF.

The gene calls are TRBV7-3 and TRBJ2-7; D gene ambiguous. V was shortened by 5 bases and J by 6 bases, with 14 bases between the two germline ends. CDR3 length: 13 residues. CDR1 is SGHTA and CDR2 is FQGTGA in the germline V gene. The CDR3 bases are TGTGCCAGCAGCCCCGTTTCTTCGGGCGAGCAGTACTTC. Amino acids: CASSPVSSGEQYF.

The V gene is TRBV19, the J gene TRBJ2-3, with TRBD2 matching 14 bases. V lost 3 bases to trimming and J lost 2 bases; unmatched junction nucleotides: 4. This CDR3 has 17 amino acids. Germline V gene lookup returns CDR1 LNHDA and CDR2 SQIVND (reference sequence). The CDR3 loop is CASSMGLAGAPTDTQYF. CDR3 nucleotides: TGTGCCAGTAGTATGGGACTAGCGGGGGCCCCCACAGATACGCAGTATTTT.

The chain is built from TRBV13 and TRBJ2-7; TRBD1 agrees at 8 bases. Germline CDR1 and CDR2: PRHDT and FYEKMQ (reference sequence). This CDR3 has 14 residues. J gave up 4 bases and V 6 bases, and 8 bases lay outside the gene matches. The CDR3 region is CASSKQGGDYEQYF. The CDR3 DNA sequence: TGTGCCAGCAGTAAACAGGGGGGAGATTACGAGCAGTACTTC.

The chain has TRBV27 and TRBJ1-1; possibly TRBD1 for D (5 bases). This CDR3 spans 12 amino acids. The V gene's germline CDR1 is MNHEY and CDR2 SMNVEV (reference sequence). Trimming removed 9 bases from V and 3 bases from J, with 11 bases in between. CDR3 sequence reads: CASGRGDTEAFF. In DNA, the CDR3 is TGTGCCAGTGGGCGGGGGGACACTGAAGCTTTCTTT.

V usage is TRBV7-8 and J usage is TRBJ2-1, with D possibly TRBD2 on 6 matching bases. CDR3 length equals 15 residues. V was cut by 5 bases and J by 8 bases, with 19 bases left in between. The germline V gene encodes CDR1 SGHVS and CDR2 FQNEAQ. The CDR3 loop reads CASSDRGGGAYEQFF. As DNA, the CDR3 is TGTGCCAGCAGCGACCGGGGAGGAGGAGCGTATGAGCAGTTCTTC.

This clone occurred once. The same CDR3 is also encoded by other DNA sequences in this sample. The J gene is TRBJ1-1, the V gene TRBV6-5; no clear D gene. CDR1 and CDR2 (germline): MNHEY, SVGAGI. V was shortened by 0 bases and J by 1 base, with 6 bases between the two germline ends. CDR3 length: 14 amino acids. The CDR3 nucleotides are TGTGCCAGCAGTTACTCTGCAGGGAACACTGAAGCTTTCTTT. This translates into CASSYSAGNTEAFF.

J is TRBJ2-2 and V is TRBV9, with 7 nucleotides matching TRBD2. CDR3 size: 16 residues. Trimming at V came to 1 base and at J to 0 bases, leaving 3 bases not matched to a gene. CDR1 is SGDLS and CDR2 is YYNGEE in the germline V gene. CDR3 region: CASSVSSGPNTGELFF. DNA of the CDR3: TGTGCCAGCAGCGTAAGTAGCGGGCCGAACACCGGGGAGCTGTTTTTT.

This clone was detected once. The chain links TRBV9 to TRBJ2-7; 8 nucleotides agree with TRBD1. V was clipped by 0 bases and J by 0 bases; unmatched bases: 5. This CDR3 region has 16 residues. Germline assignment: CDR1 SGDLS and CDR2 YYNGEE. Here the CDR3 DNA reads TGTGCCAGCAGCGTAGGGGTGACAGGGGCCTCCTACGAGCAGTACTTC. This sequence encodes CASSVGVTGASYEQYF.

The rearrangement links TRBV27 to TRBJ1-6; unclear D gene. Trimming left V 3 bases short and J 9 bases short, with 15 bases between. Germline CDR1 is MNHEY and CDR2 is SMNVEV (reference sequence). CDR3 size: 15 residues. CDR3 protein: CASSLEPVYSSPLHF. The CDR3 region has the DNA TGTGCCAGCAGTTTGGAACCCGTATACAGTTCACCCCTCCACTTT.

The chain recombines TRBV5-1 with TRBJ1-2; 9 nucleotides align to TRBD1. In germline, CDR1 is SGHRS, CDR2 YFSETQ. V shed 2 bases, J shed 5 bases, and the junction held 7 bases outside the gene matches. The CDR3 extends over 15 amino acids. The CDR3 spells CASSFGDRDSYGYTF. The CDR3 bases are TGCGCCAGCAGCTTTGGGGACAGGGACTCTTATGGCTACACCTTC. Full variable domain (remainder filled in from reference TRBV5-1 and TRBJ1-2): KAGVTQTPRYLIKTRGQQVTLSCSPISGHRSVSWYQQTPGQGLQFLFEYFSETQRNKGNFPGRFSGRQFSNSRSEMNVSTLELGDSALYLCASSFGDRDSYGYTFGSGTRLTVV.

The V and J genes are TRBV9 and TRBJ1-1; D is perhaps TRBD1 (6 bases). V was pared by 3 bases and J by 7 bases, with 22 bases between. This CDR3 is 16 amino acids long. CDR1 is SGDLS, CDR2 YYNGEE, per germline. For the CDR3, the DNA is TGTGCCAGCAGCGGGATGGGTGGGGCAGGGGATAATGAAGCTTTCTTT. It translates to CASSGMGGAGDNEAFF.

This clone was observed a few times. The gene calls are TRBV5-1 and TRBJ2-5, with 9 bases fitting TRBD1. The J call may be mistaken, given a closer DNA end match to TRBJ2-7. CDR3 length: 13 residues. Germline CDR1 and CDR2: SGHRS and YFSETQ. The CDR3 region is CASSRQGGYEQYF. In DNA form, the CDR3 reads TGCGCCAGCAGCAGACAGGGGGGCTACGAGCAGTACTTC.

This clone turned up a few times. The CDR3, as DNA: TGCGCCAGCAGCCAAGTGGGACAGGGGGCCCAACTGTTTTTT. This encodes CASSQVGQGAQLFF. The chain employs TRBV4-3 and TRBJ1-4, with 12 bases matching TRBD1. V gave up 1 base and J gave up 12 bases; unmatched junction bases: 3. The germline V gene has CDR1 LGHNA and CDR2 YSLEER. The CDR3 spans 14 residues.

V is TRBV6-6 and J is TRBJ2-1; 8 bases line up with TRBD2. The CDR3 extends over 13 amino acids. The V segment lost 6 bases and the J segment 3 bases; nucleotides outside the gene matches: 1. Germline V lookup: CDR1 MNHNY, CDR2 SVGAGI (reference sequence). The CDR3 sequence: CASRGTSYNEQFF. CDR3 sequence (DNA): TGTGCCAGCAGGGGGACTAGCTACAATGAGCAGTTCTTC.

This chain uses TRBV7-7 with TRBJ2-5; D is perhaps TRBD2 (5 bases). Germline V gene lookup returns CDR1 SSHAT and CDR2 FNYEAQ (reference sequence). The CDR3 extends over 13 amino acids. The CDR3 nucleotides read TGTGCTAGCGCCTTCGAGGTCCAAGAGACCCAGTACTTC. Translated, it gives CASAFEVQETQYF.

Remarks on this clone: Other DNA sequences in this specimen translate into the identical CDR3. J is TRBJ2-1 and V is TRBV11-3, with D possibly matching TRBD1 (6 bases). Germline CDR1 reads SGHNT; CDR2 reads YENEEA. The CDR3 runs 14 residues. The V end was cut by 5 bases, the J end by 0 bases, with 8 bases between. The CDR3 loop is CASSQGSSYNEQFF. Here the CDR3 DNA reads TGTGCCAGCAGCCAGGGGAGCTCCTACAATGAGCAGTTCTTC. Supplemented by reference TRBV11-3 and TRBJ2-1, the full variable domain reads EAGVVQSPRYKIIEKKQPVAFWCNPISGHNTLYWYLQNLGQGPELLIRYENEEAVDDSQLPKDRFSAERLKGVDSTLKIQPAELGDSAVYLCASSQGSSYNEQFFGPGTRLTVL.

V gene TRBV4-1 combines with J gene TRBJ2-2; 10 bases map to TRBD1. Germline values: CDR1 MGHRA, CDR2 YSYEKL. V gave up 8 bases and J gave up 6 bases; unmatched junction bases: 0. The CDR3 has 12 residues. This CDR3 is CASGQGAGELFF. CDR3 bases: TGCGCCAGCGGACAGGGGGCCGGGGAGCTGTTTTTT.